This T cell receptor beta chain was identified in a study of cytomegalovirus exposure and HLA in healthy donors (dated by TCRdb to 2016 to 2017). For the wider study: An earlier analysis of fewer than 750 of the donors reported about 280 Gb of sequence data and 100 million to 120 million unique TCR beta sequences obtained from approximately 180 million T cells. A later genetic analysis took genome-wide SNP genotypes for about three fifths of the 666 donors and used that subset as a discovery cohort. The study combined high-throughput TCR immunosequencing, statistical association of individual TCRs with disease status, and machine learning to predict cytomegalovirus infection status. Across approximately 420 genotyped donors of the cohort, an average of about 250,000 unique TCR beta nucleotide sequences per donor were sequenced, and roughly 17% of those sequences were non-productive. Among the 398 genotyped donors, 81% belonged to the genetic ancestry cluster associated with self-reported Caucasian donors. Using immunosequencing, the study profiled T cell repertoires from around 670 subjects and related those repertoires to cytomegalovirus serostatus. An earlier analysis of approximately 580 of the donors used high-throughput TCR beta sequencing to judge whether each TCR beta V gene segment behaved as functional or pseudogenic. Typing coverage varied by locus: roughly 629-630 donors for A, B, C, DRB1 and DQB1; roughly 510 for DQA1; 600 to 610 for DPA1; 450 to 480 for DPB1. Donor age, sex, ethnicity and CMV serostatus were compiled alongside the repertoire data. Approximately 330 gigabases of sequencing data and approximately 91 million unique TCR sequences made up an early release that covered approximately 650 HLA-typed donors. Rather than drawing on any new phenotypic data, the later analysis identified candidate immune exposures from TCR beta sequences and the way those sequences occurred across donors. Roughly 5 DR-DQ haplotypes were handled as single units for association and clustering, since linkage in the cohort was strong. The aim of the study was to test whether cataloging public T cell receptors could identify signatures of past pathogen exposure. A separate validation cohort of 90 to 150 different subjects was used in addition to the approximately 700-subject first cohort. A later analysis re-analyzed previously published TCR beta repertoires from about 730 donors and added high-resolution HLA genotyping to study TCR occurrence patterns. Every repertoire in the discovery cohort had been generated on one and the same sequencing platform. HLA typing covered class I and class II loci at four-digit resolution.

The cohort comprised 666 healthy bone marrow donors. Cohort members were all nominally healthy when sampled, although unrecorded immune exposures were likely present. The donor was CMV seropositive and was included in the group of around 300 seropositive cohort members. Every donor gave a peripheral blood sample, and the peripheral blood mononuclear cells from that sample were used for TCR beta sequencing. Genomic DNA was extracted from the blood cell samples with the Qiagen DNeasy Blood Extraction Kit. In its sample, this clone was seen a few times. It has no known antigen specificity. No clone much larger than this one lies a single base away; base qualities are absent. Receptor amplification or capture employed the immunoSEQ multiplex PCR assay. For the multiplex PCR, a mixture combining 60 forward primers for TCR Vbeta segments and 13 reverse primers for TCR Jbeta segments was used. The CDR3 region of rearranged TCR beta genes was amplified from genomic DNA by a multiplex PCR assay. Amplified TCR beta libraries were sequenced as 87-base-pair reads on the Illumina HiSeq System. For the original study's pipeline: In a later analysis, 80 million or so unique TCR beta chains were counted across the roughly 670 repertoires, and roughly 10 million of these chains were shared by at least two donors. Raw reads were error-corrected and collapsed into unique sequences with a nearest-neighbor algorithm that merged closely related sequences to remove PCR and sequencing errors. CDR3 sequences were aligned to IMGT reference sequences to assign V, D and J gene segments. For a sequence to be retained, a match of at least six nucleotides to both a V gene segment and a J gene segment was required. Rearrangements were classified as productive when the CDR3 lacked stop codons and remained in frame with V and J, and all other rearrangements were classified as non-productive. CDR3 was defined according to IMGT convention as the region running from the second conserved V-encoded cysteine to the conserved J-encoded phenylalanine. Sequences without an unambiguous match to a single V gene segment were excluded from the earlier analysis of approximately 600 of the donors. An earlier analysis of 587 of the donors called V segments functional above 56.7% productive rearrangements and segregating when the between-donor standard deviation exceeded 5%. A statistical classification framework was built for diagnosing cytomegalovirus status from the catalog of TCR beta chain sequences. In a later analysis, V and J genes were assigned by comparing TCR nucleotide sequences against IMGT/GENE-DB human TR gene sequences. The TCRdist pipeline was used in a later analysis to assign CDR3 sequences and most-parsimonious VDJ recombination scenarios. In a later analysis, each TCR beta chain was defined by its CDR3 amino acid sequence together with its V-gene family, and reads lacking a unique V-gene family were excluded. To address suspected cross-contamination and a sequencing artifact, a later analysis removed a few hundred highly shared, low-generation-probability nucleotide sequences. In a later analysis, a clonal expansion index for each public chain was calculated from normalized within-repertoire ranks of inferred template counts. Generation probabilities in a later analysis came from a VDJ recombination model fitted to out-of-frame rearrangements, and those results were checked against IGoR. In a later analysis, hypergeometric tests were used to score TCR-TCR, TCR-HLA and TCR-CMV co-occurrence, with a repertoire-size bias correction applied to TCR pairs. False discovery rates were estimated in a later analysis by permuting HLA or CMV assignments 20 times. A later analysis grouped co-occurring TCRs with DBSCAN, adding TCRdist sequence similarity when clustering within HLA-allele-positive subsets. For co-occurrence clustering, repertoires with fewer than 30,000 or more than 120,000 public chains were excluded, along with five repertoires with anomalous nucleotide sharing. Entries here come from immuneACCESS through TCRdb and include only in-frame sequences with V and J called. Some clones fail to appear in such tables; in the studies checked, an unresolved V gene covers under half of the shortfall, and the cause of the remainder is unknown. The V and J calls and the clone size are those of that table, but D and trimming were determined from the DNA. Across this sample there are a few hundred thousand clones, with approximately 81% seen only once. About 8% of the sample belongs to the ten largest clones.

CDR1 and CDR2, looked up from the germline V gene, are SGHVS and FQNEAQ. From the cysteine through the phenylalanine, the CDR3 covers 18 amino acids. Only the CDR3 region is kept as DNA, spanning 54 bases read in frame from base 1. After removal of 1 base from V and 6 bases from J, the junction retains 11 bases not matched to a gene. Summary of the overall study and its limitations: Across donors, most TCR sequences were observed very rarely, whereas some public TCRs were present in many individuals. In a later analysis, the rate of TCR association differed among HLA loci, with DRB1 alleles having the most associated TCRs and HLA-C alleles having the fewest. It was suggested by the authors that the approach could potentially be generalized to other disease states and immunological phenotypes. In a later genetic analysis, a missense DCLRE1C variant was associated with V-gene and J-gene trimming of TCR beta chains, and the association was replicated in an independent cohort. Correlated functional status among segregating V segments might be attributable to linkage disequilibrium, but an unknown experimental factor could not be ruled out. A few of the identified cytomegalovirus-associated TCR beta chains were confirmed in vitro to be specific for cytomegalovirus antigens. When HLA alleles, especially DR and DQ, strongly co-occurred, TCR associations were difficult to assign to individual alleles. In an earlier analysis of some 640 of the donors, most TCR beta V segments were observed in productive rearrangements about 87% or about 30% of the time, broadly matching IMGT annotations. Cytomegalovirus status was reported to be diagnosed by the classifier with high specificity and sensitivity in both the original and validation cohorts. Because the 87-base-pair reads could not distinguish some IMGT-functional V segments, including TRBV6-2 and TRBV6-3, those segments were excluded. Because counts were too low, 15 to 20 rarely observed V segments, including chromosome 9 orphons, were excluded from the earlier analysis of 587 of the donors. The sequencing pipeline was judged likely to have produced a cluster of highly shared sequence variants as a technical artifact. Because HLA typing was missing for some donors at each locus, association tests included only the typed subset. Presence/absence analyses assumed roughly uniform sequencing depth across donors, an assumption that may not hold. Compared with the roughly 670-donor mean, donors in an Asian-associated ancestry cluster had fewer N-insertions in productive TCRs, according to a later genetic analysis. Immune exposure information for the cohort was limited to CMV serostatus. A total of fewer than 200 TCR beta chains were listed by the study as associated with cytomegalovirus. A later analysis associated some 17,000 TCR beta sequences with specific HLA alleles at a false discovery rate of 0.05. The cohort was sequenced for TCR beta chains only, and without alpha or paired-chain data the features that could be detected were limited. Most CMV-associated TCR beta chains appeared to be HLA-restricted in a later analysis, and the HLA associations seemed to be driven largely by CMV exposure. A later analysis reported that several top co-occurrence clusters appeared linked to parvovirus B19, influenza, CMV and Epstein-Barr virus. Compared with equally common non-associated chains, HLA-associated TCR beta chains in a later analysis were more clonally expanded and had lower generation probabilities. A further reported finding was that TCR beta sequences accurately predicted the HLA-A and HLA-B alleles for most subjects in the first cohort.

The chain employs TRBV7-8 and TRBJ2-1; TRBD2 agrees with 11 junctional bases. The clonotype was recovered from a woman aged 60 to 75 in good health and CMV-seropositive. The sequenced material came from PBMCs. Read as DNA, the sequence is TGTGCCAGCAGCTTAGAATTAGCGGGAGGGCCTTCCCTCAATGAGCAGTTCTTC. Its coded protein is CASSLELAGGPSLNEQFF.